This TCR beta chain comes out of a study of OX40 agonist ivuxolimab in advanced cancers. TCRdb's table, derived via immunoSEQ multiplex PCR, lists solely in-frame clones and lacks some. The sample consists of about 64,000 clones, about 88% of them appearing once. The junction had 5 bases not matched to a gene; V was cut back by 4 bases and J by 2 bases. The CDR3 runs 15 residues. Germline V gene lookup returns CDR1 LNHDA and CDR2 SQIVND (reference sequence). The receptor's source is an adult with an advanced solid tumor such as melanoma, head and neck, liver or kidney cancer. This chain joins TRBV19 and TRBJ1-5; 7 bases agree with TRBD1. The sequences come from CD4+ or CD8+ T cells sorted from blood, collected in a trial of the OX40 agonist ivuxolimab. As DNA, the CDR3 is TGTGCCAGTAGTACCGGGACAGTGGGCAATCAGCCCCAGCATTTT. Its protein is CASSTGTVGNQPQHF.